The 20 T cell receptor beta chains listed next were all sequenced from one sample in a study of blood T cells in healthy people across ages. For the second PCR, which ran for roughly 6 to 11 cycles, a sample-barcoded 5' primer and a J-beta primer mix were used. MiXCR, run by TCRdb on the 5' RACE reads, gives a single entry per CDR3 protein. This table has about 1.8 million distinct CDR3 sequences, roughly 49% appearing once. The sample taken for sequencing was blood. Every receptor here comes from a woman aged 40 to 55 in good health.

This clonotype was counted between two and nine times. The rearrangement joins TRBV4-1 to TRBJ1-6; 9 bases fit TRBD1. The CDR3 covers 14 residues. V trimming: 6 bases; J trimming: 10 bases; junction bases outside the gene matches: 7. Germline CDR1 MGHRA, CDR2 YSYEKL. The CDR3 nucleotides are TGCGCCAGCAGTCAACAGGGGGCGCGATCACCCCTCCACTTT. As protein: CASSQQGARSPLHF.

V usage is TRBV27 and J usage is TRBJ1-2, with TRBD1 matching 7 bases. CDR3 length equals 18 residues. V trimming: 6 bases; J trimming: 3 bases; junction bases outside the gene matches: 19. Germline-derived CDR1 and CDR2 are MNHEY and SMNVEV (reference sequence). CDR3 protein: CASSSIFLDRSTYYGYTF. CDR3 in DNA: TGTGCCAGCAGCTCCATTTTTCTGGACAGGTCTACCTACTATGGCTACACCTTC.

The V call is TRBV2, the J call TRBJ2-3, with TRBD1 matching 11 bases. The CDR3 runs to 16 residues. CDR1 and CDR2 from the germline V gene are SNHLY and FYNNEI. The V and J ends lost 4 bases and 4 bases, in that order; junction bases with no gene match: 7. The CDR3, as DNA: TGTGCCAGCAGTGGACTAGGACAGGGGGCGTCAGATACGCAGTATTTT. Translated: CASSGLGQGASDTQYF.

Here the CDR3 reads CSFQGAGNSPLHF. The CDR3 DNA follows: TGCAGCTTTCAGGGGGCAGGAAATTCACCCCTCCACTTT. V usage is TRBV29-1 and J usage is TRBJ1-6, with TRBD1 identical over 8 bases. The CDR3 has 13 residues. The V gene's germline CDR1 is SQVTM and CDR2 ANQGSEA. Trimming at V came to 8 bases and at J to 7 bases, leaving 7 bases not matched to a gene.

J is TRBJ1-6 and V is TRBV28; the D gene is possibly TRBD1 (5 bases). Trimming pared 5 bases from V and 11 bases from J, leaving 16 bases between. Germline lookup yields CDR1 MDHEN and CDR2 SYDVKM. The length of the CDR3 is 14 residues. The CDR3: CASSPWGGRTPLHF. CDR3 DNA: TGTGCCAGCAGTCCATGGGGGGGGAGAACACCCCTCCACTTT.

This rearrangement joins TRBV20-1 to TRBJ2-5; the match to TRBD1 covers 7 bases. The V and J ends lost 8 bases and 2 bases, in that order; junction bases with no gene match: 17. CDR3 length: 16 amino acids. From germline, CDR1 is DFQATT and CDR2 SNEGSKA (reference sequence). The CDR3 DNA reads as TGCAGTAACCTTTTACCCCGGACAGGTACACAAGAGACCCAGTACTTC. Translated: CSNLLPRTGTQETQYF.

The chain carries TRBV15 and TRBJ2-1; the match to TRBD1 covers 8 bases. The ends lost 1 base at V and 2 bases at J; junction bases unmatched: 4. This CDR3 region has 16 residues. Germline CDR1 LNHNV, CDR2 YYDKDF (reference sequence). CDR3 nucleotide sequence: TGTGCCACCAGCAGAGTAAGACAGGGGCCCTACAATGAGCAGTTCTTC. Protein product: CATSRVRQGPYNEQFF.

This chain links TRBV7-9 with TRBJ1-2; 11 nucleotides agree with TRBD1. The CDR3 covers 17 residues. J lost 7 bases, V lost 3 bases, and 13 bases had no gene match. The germline gives CDR1 SEHNR, CDR2 FQNEAQ (reference sequence). The CDR3 region is CASSLAGGQGALGGYTF. The CDR3 nucleotides read TGTGCCAGCAGCTTGGCCGGAGGACAGGGGGCGCTTGGTGGCTACACCTTC.

The chain is built from TRBV7-2 and TRBJ2-3, with 8 bases identical to TRBD2. The CDR3 has 14 residues. Per the germline V gene, CDR1 is SGHTA and CDR2 is FQGNSA. V gave up 3 bases and J gave up 11 bases; unmatched junction bases: 10. The CDR3 coding sequence is TGTGCCAGCAGCTTTACCCGACGGAGCGGGGGGCAGTATTTT. It encodes CASSFTRRSGGQYF.

The table lists this clonotype with a count of one. The gene calls are TRBV9 and TRBJ2-1; D not certain. This CDR3 spans 12 amino acids. CDR1 and CDR2 (germline): SGDLS, YYNGEE. With 2 bases removed from V and 9 bases from J, the gap between germline ends came to 9 bases. Here the CDR3 reads CASSVGLGEQFF. CDR3 sequence (DNA): TGTGCCAGCAGCGTGGGCCTTGGTGAGCAGTTCTTC.

The genes are TRBV15 and TRBJ1-5, with TRBD1 matching 7 bases. V was clipped by 0 bases and J by 0 bases; unmatched bases: 5. The CDR3 contains 17 residues. CDR1 and CDR2 from the germline V gene are LNHNV and YYDKDF (reference sequence). The DNA of the CDR3 is TGTGCCACCAGCAGAGAGGCAGGGGGGTTTAGCAATCAGCCCCAGCATTTT. Protein product: CATSREAGGFSNQPQHF. The full variable domain, in which reference TRBV15 and TRBJ1-5 provide the parts outside the CDR3, is DAMVIQNPRYQVTQFGKPVTLSCSQTLNHNVMYWYQQKSSQAPKLLFHYYDKDFNNEADTPDNFQSRRPNTSFCFLDIRSPGLGDTAMYLCATSREAGGFSNQPQHFGDGTRLSIL.

This clonotype was seen only a few times. The chain is built from TRBV11-2 and TRBJ1-2; D is ambiguous. The CDR3 runs 13 residues. V was trimmed by 1 base and J by 7 bases, leaving 10 bases between them. Germline assignment: CDR1 SGHAT and CDR2 FQNNGV. The CDR3 nucleotides read TGTGCCAGCAGCTTAGCGGCAGTCGGTGGCTACACCTTC. Residues: CASSLAAVGGYTF.

This chain uses TRBV9 with TRBJ2-7; 8 positions agree with TRBD1. The J call is in doubt because the DNA end fits TRBJ2-5 better. This CDR3 is 15 amino acids long. Germline V gene lookup returns CDR1 SGDLS and CDR2 YYNGEE. The CDR3 protein is CASSVEGRGPETQYF. CDR3 in DNA: TGTGCCAGCAGCGTAGAAGGCAGGGGGCCGGAGACCCAGTACTTC.

The V and J genes are TRBV20-1 and TRBJ2-1; TRBD1 matches at 7 bases. The V segment lost 7 bases and the J segment 2 bases; nucleotides outside the gene matches: 11. Germline V gene data show CDR1 as DFQATT and CDR2 as SNEGSKA (reference sequence). The CDR3 spans 15 residues. The CDR3 nucleotides are TGCAGTGAAACGAGAACAGGGGTCACCTACAATGAGCAGTTCTTC. It translates to CSETRTGVTYNEQFF.

V usage is TRBV4-1 and J usage is TRBJ2-2, with D possibly matching TRBD1 (5 bases). This CDR3 is built from 14 residues. Germline CDR1 is MGHRA and CDR2 is YSYEKL. V was clipped by 4 bases and J by 6 bases, with 12 bases between them. The CDR3 region has the DNA TGCGCCAGCAGCCGAGAAGGGGTATCCGGGGAGCTGTTTTTT. It translates to CASSREGVSGELFF.

The chain carries TRBV25-1 and TRBJ1-6; D not certain. The V end was cut by 0 bases, the J end by 7 bases, with 10 bases between. This CDR3 spans 15 amino acids. Per the germline V gene, CDR1 is MGHDK and CDR2 is SYGVNS. The CDR3 here is CASSEYAVGNSPLHF. The CDR3 region has the DNA TGTGCCAGCAGTGAATACGCCGTTGGGAATTCACCCCTCCACTTT.

The chain employs TRBV5-1 and TRBJ2-5; D assignment may be TRBD1 or TRBD2 (7 bases each). The V end was cut by 1 base, the J end by 4 bases, with 20 bases between. Germline V gene lookup returns CDR1 SGHRS and CDR2 YFSETQ. This CDR3 spans 17 amino acids. CDR3 coding DNA: TGCGCCAGCAGCTTGACTGGAGCGGGGACAGCCGTAGAGACCCAGTACTTC. Amino acid sequence: CASSLTGAGTAVETQYF.

This clonotype was found a few times. The chain links TRBV27 to TRBJ1-2; D uncertain. This CDR3 region has 13 residues. Trimming left V 0 bases short and J 5 bases short, with 7 bases between. Germline V gives CDR1 MNHEY, CDR2 SMNVEV (reference sequence). This CDR3 reads CASSLSPPYGYTF. DNA for the CDR3: TGTGCCAGCAGTTTATCGCCGCCATATGGCTACACCTTC.

The J gene is TRBJ1-1, the V gene TRBV28, with a tentative D call TRBD1 (6 bases). Germline CDR1 MDHEN, CDR2 SYDVKM. The V end was cut by 6 bases, the J end by 0 bases, with 11 bases between. There are 14 residues in the CDR3. CDR3 in DNA: TGTGCCAGCAGACTACAGGGCGTGAACACTGAAGCTTTCTTT. Amino acid sequence: CASRLQGVNTEAFF.

J is TRBJ2-3 and V is TRBV20-1; D possibly corresponds to TRBD2 (5 bases). Trimming left V 3 bases short and J 4 bases short, with 17 bases between. Per the germline V gene, CDR1 is DFQATT and CDR2 is SNEGSKA (reference sequence). The CDR3 extends over 15 amino acids. CDR3 sequence (DNA): TGCAGTGCTAGCCGAGGGCCGGGTCGGCCAGATACGCAGTATTTT. Translating gives CSASRGPGRPDTQYF.